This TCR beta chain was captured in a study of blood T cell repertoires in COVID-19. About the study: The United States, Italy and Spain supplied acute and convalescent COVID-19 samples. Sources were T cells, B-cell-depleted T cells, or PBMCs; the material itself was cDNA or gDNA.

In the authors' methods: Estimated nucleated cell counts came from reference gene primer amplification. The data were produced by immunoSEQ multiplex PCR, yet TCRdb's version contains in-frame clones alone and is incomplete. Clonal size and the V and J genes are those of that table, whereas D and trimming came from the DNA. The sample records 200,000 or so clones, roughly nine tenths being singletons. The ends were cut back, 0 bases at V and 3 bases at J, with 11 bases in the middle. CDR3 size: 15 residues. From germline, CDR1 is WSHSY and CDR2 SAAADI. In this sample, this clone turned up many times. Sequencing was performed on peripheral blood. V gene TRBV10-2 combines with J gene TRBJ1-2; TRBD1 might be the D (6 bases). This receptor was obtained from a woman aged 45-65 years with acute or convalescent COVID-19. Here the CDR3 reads CASSESAQGYYGYTF. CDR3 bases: TGCGCCAGCAGTGAGTCAGCCCAGGGGTACTATGGCTACACCTTC.